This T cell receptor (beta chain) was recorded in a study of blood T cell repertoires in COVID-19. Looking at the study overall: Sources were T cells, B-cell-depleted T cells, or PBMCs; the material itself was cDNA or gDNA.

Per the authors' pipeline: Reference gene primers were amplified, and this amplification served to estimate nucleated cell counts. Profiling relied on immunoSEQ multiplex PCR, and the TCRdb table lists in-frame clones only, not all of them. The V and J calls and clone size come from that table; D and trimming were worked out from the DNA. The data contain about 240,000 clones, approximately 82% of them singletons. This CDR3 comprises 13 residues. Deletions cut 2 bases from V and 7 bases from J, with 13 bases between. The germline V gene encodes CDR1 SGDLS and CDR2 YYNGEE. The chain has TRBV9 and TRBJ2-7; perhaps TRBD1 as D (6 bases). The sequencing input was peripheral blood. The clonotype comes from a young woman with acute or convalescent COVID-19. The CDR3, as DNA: TGTGCCAGCAGCGTGGGGACATCGGGGGAGCAGTACTTC. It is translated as CASSVGTSGEQYF.